Given below is one TCR beta chain in context. Its antigen is still unknown. Using immunoSEQ multiplex PCR, the repertoire was profiled, and TCRdb retains in-frame clones only, with some absent. The sample includes over 200,000 clones, about 86% of them seen just once. The record originates from a study of cytomegalovirus exposure and HLA in healthy donors. Overall study results and limits: The dataset shows that most TCR sequences were rare, while some public TCRs occurred in many donors. Associated with cytomegalovirus, according to the listing, were 164 TCR beta chains.

The CDR3 length is 14 residues. The V gene's germline CDR1 is SGHAT and CDR2 FQNNGV. V dropped 7 bases and J dropped 6; count of bases not matched to a gene: 9. Sequenced: PBMCs. The J gene is TRBJ1-2, the V gene TRBV11-2, with 9 nucleotides matching TRBD1. The sequence came from a woman under 30 in good health and CMV-seronegative. CDR3 residues: CASKTTGGGDGYTF. The DNA of the CDR3 is TGTGCCAGCAAAACAACAGGGGGCGGTGATGGCTACACCTTC.